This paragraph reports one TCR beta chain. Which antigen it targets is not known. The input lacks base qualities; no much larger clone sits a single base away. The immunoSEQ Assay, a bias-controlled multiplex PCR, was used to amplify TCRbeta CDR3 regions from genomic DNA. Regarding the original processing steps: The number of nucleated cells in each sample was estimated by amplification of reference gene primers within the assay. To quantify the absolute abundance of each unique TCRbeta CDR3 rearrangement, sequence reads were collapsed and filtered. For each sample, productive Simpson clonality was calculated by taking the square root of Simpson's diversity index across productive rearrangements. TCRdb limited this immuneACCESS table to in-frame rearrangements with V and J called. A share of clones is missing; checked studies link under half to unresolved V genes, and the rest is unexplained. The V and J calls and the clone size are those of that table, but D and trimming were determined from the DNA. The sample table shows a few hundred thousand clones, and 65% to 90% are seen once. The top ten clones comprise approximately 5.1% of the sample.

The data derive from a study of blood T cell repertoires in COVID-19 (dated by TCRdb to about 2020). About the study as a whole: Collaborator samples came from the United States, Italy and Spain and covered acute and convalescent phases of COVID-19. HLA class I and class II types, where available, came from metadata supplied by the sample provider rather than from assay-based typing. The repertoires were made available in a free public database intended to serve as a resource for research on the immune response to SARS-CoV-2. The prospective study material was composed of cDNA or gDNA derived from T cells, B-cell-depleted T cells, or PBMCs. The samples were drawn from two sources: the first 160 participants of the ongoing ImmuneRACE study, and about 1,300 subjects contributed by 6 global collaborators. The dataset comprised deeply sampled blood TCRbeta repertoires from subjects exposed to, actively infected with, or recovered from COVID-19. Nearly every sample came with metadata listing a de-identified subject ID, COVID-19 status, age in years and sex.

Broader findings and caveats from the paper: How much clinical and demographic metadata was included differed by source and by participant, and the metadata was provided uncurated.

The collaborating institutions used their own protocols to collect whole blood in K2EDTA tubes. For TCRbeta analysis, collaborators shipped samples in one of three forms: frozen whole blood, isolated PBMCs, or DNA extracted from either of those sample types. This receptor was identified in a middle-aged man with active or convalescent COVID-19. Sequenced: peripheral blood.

The CDR3 protein is CASSYGGLLQETQYF. The bases read TGTGCCAGCAGTTACGGAGGACTCCTCCAAGAGACCCAGTACTTC. Rearrangement joined TRBV6-2 or TRBV6-3 to TRBJ2-5; the D segment could be TRBD2, given 5 matching bases. A distance of 11 bases separates the germline ends of V and J, which lose 2 bases and 1 base respectively. The CDR3 holds 15 amino acids from the cysteine to the phenylalanine. Of the read, only the CDR3 DNA is kept; its 45 bases are in frame from base 1. CDR1 and CDR2 were assigned from the germline V gene as MNHEY and SVGEGT.